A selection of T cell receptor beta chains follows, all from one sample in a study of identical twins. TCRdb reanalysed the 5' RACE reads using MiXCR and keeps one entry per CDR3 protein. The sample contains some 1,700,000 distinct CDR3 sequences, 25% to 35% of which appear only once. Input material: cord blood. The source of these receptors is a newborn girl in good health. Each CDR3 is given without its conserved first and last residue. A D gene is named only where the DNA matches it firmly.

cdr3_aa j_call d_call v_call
ASRGDIRGGYT TRBJ1-2 . TRBV6-1
ASRRTSGDYNEQF TRBJ2-1 TRBD2 TRBV2
SARDWAGAEAF TRBJ1-1 . TRBV20-1
SARAPYLLTQY TRBJ2-5 . TRBV20-1
ASSPGEALLDTEAF TRBJ1-1 . TRBV28
AISESGVVSYEQY TRBJ2-7 . TRBV10-3
SVGNAGLAGSKTQY TRBJ2-5 TRBD2 TRBV29-1
ASTTGTSQSEQY TRBJ2-7 TRBD2 TRBV6-5
ASSLDHRRSQPQH TRBJ1-5 . TRBV12-3/TRBV12-4
ASSEAVGEANYGYT TRBJ1-2 . TRBV6-1
SVWGFGQGAFGYT TRBJ1-2 TRBD1 TRBV29-1
SARNRYGTEAF TRBJ1-1 . TRBV20-1
ASSEGTSGRLLYNEQF TRBJ2-1 TRBD2 TRBV25-1
AINQGKSYNEQF TRBJ2-1 . TRBV10-3
ASRLAPYEQY TRBJ2-7 TRBD2 TRBV5-1
ASSSTGLNQPQH TRBJ1-5 . TRBV12-3/TRBV12-4
ANTGELF TRBJ2-2 . TRBV12-3/TRBV12-4
ASSLVGQGGADTQY TRBJ2-3 TRBD1 TRBV7-9
ASRGLAGRSDTQY TRBJ2-3 TRBD2 TRBV27
SSSFSGEQY TRBJ2-7 . TRBV7-9
SEKGGGYNEQF TRBJ2-1 TRBD2 TRBV20-1
SASPYGPTNYGYT TRBJ1-2 . TRBV29-1
ASTRRATDTQY TRBJ2-3 . TRBV2
GRSGAAANSPLH TRBJ1-6 . TRBV20-1
ASTTYRGNTEAF TRBJ1-1 TRBD1 TRBV6-1
ASSQEDGPRIQETQY TRBJ2-5 . TRBV14
ASSFRPRGPKKHSGANVLT TRBJ2-6 . TRBV28
AIDRETGRAYNEQF TRBJ2-1 TRBD2 TRBV10-3
SARDFNGTGGYEQY TRBJ2-7 TRBD1 TRBV20-1
AWSVAKSSGENEQF TRBJ2-1 TRBD2 TRBV30
ASSQAGTHKHYGYT TRBJ1-2 . TRBV14
ASRLAGYTGELF TRBJ2-2 TRBD2 TRBV30
ASSEDGRIMNTEAF TRBJ1-1 . TRBV25-1
ASSGISVTEAF TRBJ1-1 . TRBV2
ASSRTGGPAKNIQY TRBJ2-4 TRBD1 TRBV12-3/TRBV12-4
ASSLVGNYNEQF TRBJ2-1 . TRBV11-1
ASSLGDSKGNYGYT TRBJ1-2 . TRBV5-1
ASWEELLGEQY TRBJ2-7 . TRBV6-8
ASSINGPGGRAYEQY TRBJ2-7 TRBD2 TRBV19
AISATGYNSPLH TRBJ1-6 . TRBV10-3
ASSLTSGVVYEQY TRBJ2-7 TRBD2 TRBV5-1
SARVEGPNTEAF TRBJ1-1 . TRBV20-1
ASSFNTQETQY TRBJ2-5 . TRBV12-3/TRBV12-4
ASSPDRVRKNIQY TRBJ2-4 TRBD1 TRBV7-9
ASSFGRQGTYYGYT TRBJ1-2 . TRBV5-6
ASSLKTWVGNTEAF TRBJ1-1 . TRBV12-3/TRBV12-4
ASSEPKRGGYSEQF TRBJ2-1 TRBD2 TRBV10-2
ASSQGTATNYGYT TRBJ1-2 . TRBV4-2
ASSPQGSGEGQPQH TRBJ1-5 . TRBV18
ANSEFMVGGYT TRBJ1-2 . TRBV25-1